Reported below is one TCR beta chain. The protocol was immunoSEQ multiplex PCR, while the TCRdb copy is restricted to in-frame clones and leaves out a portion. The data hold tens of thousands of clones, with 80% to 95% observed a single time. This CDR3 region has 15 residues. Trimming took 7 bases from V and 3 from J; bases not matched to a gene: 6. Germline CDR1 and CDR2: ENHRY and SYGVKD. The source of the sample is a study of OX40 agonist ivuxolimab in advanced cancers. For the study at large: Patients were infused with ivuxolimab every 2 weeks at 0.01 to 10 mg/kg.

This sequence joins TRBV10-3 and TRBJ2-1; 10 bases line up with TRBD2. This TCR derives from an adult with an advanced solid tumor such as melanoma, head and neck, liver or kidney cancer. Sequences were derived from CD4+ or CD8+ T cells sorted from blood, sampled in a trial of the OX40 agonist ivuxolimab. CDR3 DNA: TGTGCCATCAAGATTAGCGGGGGGCTCTACAATGAGCAGTTCTTC. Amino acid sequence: CAIKISGGLYNEQFF.